The subject of this entry is one TCR beta chain. What it recognizes is unknown. This sample was included in a study of beta chain features in type 1 diabetes. Overall study findings and caveats: Because the template was cDNA, high-expressing cells might be over-represented.

Trimming cost V 3 bases and J 10 bases; bases outside gene matches: 7. Looked up from germline, CDR1 is GTSNPN and CDR2 is SVGIG (reference sequence). The CDR3 sequence is 12 residues long. Every isolated RNA sample was fully reverse transcribed, so sequencing captured expressed TCRB transcripts. Libraries were prepared by immunoSEQ multiplex PCR; TCRdb keeps only in-frame clonotypes and omits some of them. This table holds under 350,000 clones, 8% found once. The chain couples TRBV30 to TRBJ1-1, with TRBD1 identical over 8 bases. The sequence came from a woman aged 18 to 35 in good health. Sequenced material: central memory CD4+ T cells from blood. The CDR3 spells CAWSGQGGAAFF. The CDR3 nucleotides are TGTGCCTGGAGCGGACAGGGAGGGGCAGCTTTCTTT.